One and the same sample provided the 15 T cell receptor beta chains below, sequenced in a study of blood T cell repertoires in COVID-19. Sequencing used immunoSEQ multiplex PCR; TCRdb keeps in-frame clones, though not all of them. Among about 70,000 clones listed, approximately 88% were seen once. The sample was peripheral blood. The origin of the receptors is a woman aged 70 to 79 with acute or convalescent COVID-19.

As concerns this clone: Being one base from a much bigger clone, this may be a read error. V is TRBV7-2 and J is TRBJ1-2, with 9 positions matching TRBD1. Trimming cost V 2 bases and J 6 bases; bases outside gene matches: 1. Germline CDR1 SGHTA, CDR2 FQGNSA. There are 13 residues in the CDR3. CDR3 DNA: TGTGCCAGCAGCTTAAGACAGGGGGATGGCTACACCTTC. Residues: CASSLRQGDGYTF.

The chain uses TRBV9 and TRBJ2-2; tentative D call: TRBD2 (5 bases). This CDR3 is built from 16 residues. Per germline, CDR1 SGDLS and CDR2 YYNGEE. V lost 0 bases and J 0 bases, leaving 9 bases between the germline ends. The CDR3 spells CASSVASHTNTGELFF. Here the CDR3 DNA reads TGTGCCAGCAGCGTAGCTAGCCATACGAACACCGGGGAGCTGTTTTTT. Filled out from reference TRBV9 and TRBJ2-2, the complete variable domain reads DSGVTQTPKHLITATGQRVTLRCSPRSGDLSVYWYQQSLDQGLQFLIQYYNGEERAKGNILERFSAQQFPDLHSELNLSSLELGDSALYFCASSVASHTNTGELFFGEGSRLTVL.

The CDR3 DNA sequence: TGTGCCAGCTCCGCGGATCCACAACCGTACAATGAGCAGTTCTTC. Translated: CASSADPQPYNEQFF. The chain is built from TRBV2 and TRBJ2-1; no definite D call. Germline V CDR1 and CDR2: SNHLY, FYNNEI. CDR3 length equals 15 residues. V was shortened by 8 bases and J by 4 bases, with 18 bases between the two germline ends. Looking up the rest from reference TRBV2 and TRBJ2-1 gives the full variable domain: EPEVTQTPSHQVTQMGQEVILRCVPISNHLYFYWYRQILGQKVEFLVSFYNNEISEKSEIFDDQFSVERPDGSNFTLKIRSTKLEDSAMYFCASSADPQPYNEQFFGPGTRLTVL.

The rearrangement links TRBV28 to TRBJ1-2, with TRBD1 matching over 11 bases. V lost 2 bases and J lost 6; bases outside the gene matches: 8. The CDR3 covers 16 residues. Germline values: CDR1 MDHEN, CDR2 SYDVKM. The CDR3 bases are TGTGCCAGCAGTTTAGCAGGGACAGGGGGAATTGATGGCTACACCTTC. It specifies CASSLAGTGGIDGYTF.

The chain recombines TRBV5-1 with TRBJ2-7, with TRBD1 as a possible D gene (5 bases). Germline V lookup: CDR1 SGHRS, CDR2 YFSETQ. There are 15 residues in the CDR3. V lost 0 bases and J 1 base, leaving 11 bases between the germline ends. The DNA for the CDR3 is TGCGCCAGCAGCTTGGAAGGGGATAATTCCTACGAGCAGTACTTC. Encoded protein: CASSLEGDNSYEQYF.

The CDR3 spells CASSFRTGGNTGELFF. The CDR3 nucleotides read TGCGCCAGCAGCTTTCGAACAGGGGGGAACACCGGGGAGCTGTTTTTT. This chain links TRBV5-1 with TRBJ2-2, with 8 bases fitting TRBD1. The CDR3 has 16 residues. The germline gives CDR1 SGHRS, CDR2 YFSETQ. V shed 2 bases, J shed 1 base, and the junction held 4 bases outside the gene matches.

The CDR3, as DNA: TGTGCCAGCAGCTTAGATCCTGGGGGGGAAACTTTCTTT. Its translation: CASSLDPGGETFF. The V and J genes are TRBV11-3 and TRBJ1-1, with D possibly being TRBD1 (5 bases). CDR3 size: 13 residues. Trimming cost V 0 bases and J 12 bases, with 14 bases left between them. Germline assignment: CDR1 SGHNT and CDR2 YENEEA.

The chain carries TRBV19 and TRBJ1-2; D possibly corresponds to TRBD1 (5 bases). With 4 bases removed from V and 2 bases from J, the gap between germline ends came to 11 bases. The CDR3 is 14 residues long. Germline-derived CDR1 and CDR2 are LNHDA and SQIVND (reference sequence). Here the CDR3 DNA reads TGTGCCAGTAGTACCCGGACACCGAACTATGGCTACACCTTC. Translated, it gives CASSTRTPNYGYTF.

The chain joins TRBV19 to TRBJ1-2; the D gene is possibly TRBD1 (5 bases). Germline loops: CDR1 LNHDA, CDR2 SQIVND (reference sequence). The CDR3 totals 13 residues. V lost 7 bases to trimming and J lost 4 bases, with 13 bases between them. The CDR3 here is CASNFRQLYGYTF. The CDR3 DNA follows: TGTGCCAGTAACTTCAGACAGCTCTATGGCTACACCTTC. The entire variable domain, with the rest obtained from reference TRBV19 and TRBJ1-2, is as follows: DGGITQSPKYLFRKEGQNVTLSCEQNLNHDAMYWYRQDPGQGLRLIYYSQIVNDFQKGDIAEGYSVSREKKESFPLTVTSAQKNPTAFYLCASNFRQLYGYTFGSGTRLTVV.

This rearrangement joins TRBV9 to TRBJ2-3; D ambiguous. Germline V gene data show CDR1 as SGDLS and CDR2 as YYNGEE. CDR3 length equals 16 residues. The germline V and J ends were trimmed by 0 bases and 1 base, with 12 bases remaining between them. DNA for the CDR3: TGTGCCAGCAGCGTAGGTGCGGCCTTCGGCACAGATACGCAGTATTTT. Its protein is CASSVGAAFGTDTQYF.

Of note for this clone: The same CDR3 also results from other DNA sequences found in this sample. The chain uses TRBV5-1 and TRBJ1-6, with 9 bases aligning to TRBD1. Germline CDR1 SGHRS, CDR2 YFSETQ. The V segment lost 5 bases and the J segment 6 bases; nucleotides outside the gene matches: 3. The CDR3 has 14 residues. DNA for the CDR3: TGCGCCAGCAGTTTACAGGGGGCTAATTCACCCCTCCACTTT. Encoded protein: CASSLQGANSPLHF.

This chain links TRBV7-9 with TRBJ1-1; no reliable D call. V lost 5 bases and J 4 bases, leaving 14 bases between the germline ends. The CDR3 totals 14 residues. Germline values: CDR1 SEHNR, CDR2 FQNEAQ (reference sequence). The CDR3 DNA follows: TGTGCCAGCAGCCCCGATAGAACGGTCACTGAAGCTTTCTTT. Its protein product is CASSPDRTVTEAFF.

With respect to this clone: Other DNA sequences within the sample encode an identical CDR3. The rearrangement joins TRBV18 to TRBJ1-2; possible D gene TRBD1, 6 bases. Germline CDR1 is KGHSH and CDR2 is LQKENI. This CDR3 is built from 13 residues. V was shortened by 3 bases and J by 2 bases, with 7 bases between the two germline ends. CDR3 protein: CASSPQGNYGYTF. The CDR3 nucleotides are TGTGCCAGCTCACCCCAGGGGAACTATGGCTACACCTTC. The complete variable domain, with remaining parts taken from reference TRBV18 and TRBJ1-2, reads NAGVMQNPRHLVRRRGQEARLRCSPMKGHSHVYWYRQLPEEGLKFMVYLQKENIIDESGMPKERFSAEFPKEGPSILRIQQVVRGDSAAYFCASSPQGNYGYTFGSGTRLTVV.

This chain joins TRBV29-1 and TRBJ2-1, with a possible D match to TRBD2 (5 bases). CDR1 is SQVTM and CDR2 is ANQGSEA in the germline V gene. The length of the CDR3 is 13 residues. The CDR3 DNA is TGCAGTTCCCGGGGAAGCTCCTACAATGAGCAGTTCTTC. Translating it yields CSSRGSSYNEQFF.

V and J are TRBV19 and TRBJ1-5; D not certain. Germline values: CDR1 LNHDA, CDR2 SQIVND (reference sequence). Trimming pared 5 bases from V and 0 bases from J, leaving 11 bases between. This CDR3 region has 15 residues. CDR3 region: CASSSTRLSNQPQHF. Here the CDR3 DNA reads TGTGCCAGTAGTTCGACAAGGCTTAGCAATCAGCCCCAGCATTTT.